This TCR beta chain was observed in a study of blood T cell repertoires in COVID-19. Study overall: COVID-19 samples from acute and convalescent phases originated in the United States, Italy and Spain.

Per the original methods: Nucleated cell counts were estimated from reference gene primer amplification. Clones were read by immunoSEQ multiplex PCR, and TCRdb kept only the in-frame ones, dropping some. V, J and clone size were drawn from that table, and D and trimming were deduced from the DNA. In the table there are a few hundred thousand clones, roughly 84% of which are singletons. This clone occurred a few times. This CDR3 is 14 amino acids long. The germline V gene encodes CDR1 MNHEY and CDR2 SMNVEV (reference sequence). With 5 bases removed from V and 4 bases from J, the gap between germline ends came to 12 bases. Individuals aged 18 to 89 years were recruited from about two dozen US areas. Participants were placed into cohorts based on the clinical history they reported.

The clonotype comes from a woman aged 30 to 39 who had recovered from COVID-19. The sample was PBMCs or T cells enriched from blood (not recorded which). This chain joins TRBV27 and TRBJ1-5; tentative D call: TRBD1 (5 bases). DNA of the CDR3: TGTGCCAGCAGTGGGGGGGACGGAAATCAGCCCCAGCATTTT. This sequence encodes CASSGGDGNQPQHF.